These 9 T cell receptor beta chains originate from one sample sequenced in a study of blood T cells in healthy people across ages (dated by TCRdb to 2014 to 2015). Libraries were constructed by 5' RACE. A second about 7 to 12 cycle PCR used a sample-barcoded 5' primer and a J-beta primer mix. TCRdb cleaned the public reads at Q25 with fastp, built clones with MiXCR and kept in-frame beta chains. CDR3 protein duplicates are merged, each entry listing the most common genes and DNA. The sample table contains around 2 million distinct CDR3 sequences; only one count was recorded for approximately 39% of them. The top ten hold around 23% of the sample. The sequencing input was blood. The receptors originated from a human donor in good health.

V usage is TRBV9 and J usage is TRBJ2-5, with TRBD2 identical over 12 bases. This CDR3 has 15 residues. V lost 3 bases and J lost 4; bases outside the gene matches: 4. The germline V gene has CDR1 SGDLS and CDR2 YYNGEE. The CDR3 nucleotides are TGTGCCAGCAGCGAGACTAGCGGGGGTCCAGAGACCCAGTACTTC. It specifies CASSETSGGPETQYF.

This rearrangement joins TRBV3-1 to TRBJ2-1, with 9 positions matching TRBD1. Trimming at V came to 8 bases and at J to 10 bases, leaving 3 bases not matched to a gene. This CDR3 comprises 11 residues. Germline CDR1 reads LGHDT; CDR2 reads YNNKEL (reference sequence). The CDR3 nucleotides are TGTGCCAGCGGACAGGGGTACGAGCAGTTCTTC. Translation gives CASGQGYEQFF.

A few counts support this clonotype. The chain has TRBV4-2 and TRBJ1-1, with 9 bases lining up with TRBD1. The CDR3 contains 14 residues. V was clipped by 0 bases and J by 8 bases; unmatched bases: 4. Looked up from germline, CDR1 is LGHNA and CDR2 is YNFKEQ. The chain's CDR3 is CASSQDLQGAEAFF. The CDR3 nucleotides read TGTGCCAGCAGCCAAGATCTACAGGGGGCAGAAGCTTTCTTT.

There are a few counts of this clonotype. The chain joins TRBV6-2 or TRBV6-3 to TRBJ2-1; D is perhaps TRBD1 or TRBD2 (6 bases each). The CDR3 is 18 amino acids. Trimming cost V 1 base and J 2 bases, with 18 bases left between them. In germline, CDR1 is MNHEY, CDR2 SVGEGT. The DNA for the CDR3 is TGTGCCAGCAGTTACTGGGGGGCCACGGGATCCGCCTACAATGAGCAGTTCTTC. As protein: CASSYWGATGSAYNEQFF.

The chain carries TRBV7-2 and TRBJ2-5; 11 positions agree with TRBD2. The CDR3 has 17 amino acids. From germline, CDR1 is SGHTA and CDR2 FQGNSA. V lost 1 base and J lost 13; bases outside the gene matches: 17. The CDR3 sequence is CASSLDGAIAGGERRYF. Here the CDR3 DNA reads TGTGCCAGCAGCTTAGATGGTGCGATAGCGGGGGGGGAGAGGAGGTACTTC.

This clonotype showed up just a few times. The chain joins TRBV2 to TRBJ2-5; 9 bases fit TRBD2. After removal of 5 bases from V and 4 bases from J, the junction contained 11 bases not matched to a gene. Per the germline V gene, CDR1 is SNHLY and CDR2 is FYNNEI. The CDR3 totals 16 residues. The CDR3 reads CASSQELAGVGETQYF. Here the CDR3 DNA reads TGTGCCAGCAGTCAGGAATTAGCGGGGGTAGGAGAGACCCAGTACTTC.

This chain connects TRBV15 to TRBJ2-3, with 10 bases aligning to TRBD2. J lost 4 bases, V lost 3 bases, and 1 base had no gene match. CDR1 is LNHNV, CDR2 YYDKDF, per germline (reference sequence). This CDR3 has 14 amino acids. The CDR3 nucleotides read TGTGCCACCAGCAGGACTAGCGGGTCAGATACGCAGTATTTT. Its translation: CATSRTSGSDTQYF. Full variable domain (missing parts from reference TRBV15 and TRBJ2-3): DAMVIQNPRYQVTQFGKPVTLSCSQTLNHNVMYWYQQKSSQAPKLLFHYYDKDFNNEADTPDNFQSRRPNTSFCFLDIRSPGLGDTAMYLCATSRTSGSDTQYFGPGTRLTVL.

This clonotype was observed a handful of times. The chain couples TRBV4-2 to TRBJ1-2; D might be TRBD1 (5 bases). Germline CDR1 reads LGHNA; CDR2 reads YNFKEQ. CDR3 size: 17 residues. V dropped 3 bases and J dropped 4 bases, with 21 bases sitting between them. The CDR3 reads CASSQQMQGGAGYGYTF. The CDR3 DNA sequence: TGTGCCAGCAGCCAGCAGATGCAGGGTGGGGCCGGCTATGGCTACACCTTC.

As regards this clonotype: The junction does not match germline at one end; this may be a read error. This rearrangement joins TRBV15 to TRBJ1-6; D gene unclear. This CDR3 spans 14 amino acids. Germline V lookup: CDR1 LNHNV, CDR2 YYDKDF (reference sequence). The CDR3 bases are TGTGCCTCCAGACCCGGGCAGTATAATTCACCCCTCCACTTT. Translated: CASRPGQYNSPLHF.